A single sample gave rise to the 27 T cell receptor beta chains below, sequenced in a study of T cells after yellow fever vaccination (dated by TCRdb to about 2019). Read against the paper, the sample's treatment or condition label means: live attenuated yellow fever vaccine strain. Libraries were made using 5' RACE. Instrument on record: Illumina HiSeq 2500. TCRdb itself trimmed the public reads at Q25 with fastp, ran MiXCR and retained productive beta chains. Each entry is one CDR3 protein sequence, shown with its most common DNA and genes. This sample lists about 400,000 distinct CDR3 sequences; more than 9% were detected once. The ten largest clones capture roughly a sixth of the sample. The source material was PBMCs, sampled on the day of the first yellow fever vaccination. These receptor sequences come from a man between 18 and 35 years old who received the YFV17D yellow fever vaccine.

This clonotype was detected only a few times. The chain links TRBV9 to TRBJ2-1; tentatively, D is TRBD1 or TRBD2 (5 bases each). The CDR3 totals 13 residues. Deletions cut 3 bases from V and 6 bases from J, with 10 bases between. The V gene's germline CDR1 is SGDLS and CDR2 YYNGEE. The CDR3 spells CASSAGTGNEQFF. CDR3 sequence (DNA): TGTGCCAGCAGCGCCGGGACGGGCAATGAGCAGTTCTTC.

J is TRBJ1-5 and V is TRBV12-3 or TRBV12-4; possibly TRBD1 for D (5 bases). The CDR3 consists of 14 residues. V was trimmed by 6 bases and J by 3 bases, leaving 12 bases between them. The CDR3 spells CASRTTEDNQPQHF. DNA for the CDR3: TGTGCCAGCAGGACGACAGAGGACAATCAGCCCCAGCATTTT.

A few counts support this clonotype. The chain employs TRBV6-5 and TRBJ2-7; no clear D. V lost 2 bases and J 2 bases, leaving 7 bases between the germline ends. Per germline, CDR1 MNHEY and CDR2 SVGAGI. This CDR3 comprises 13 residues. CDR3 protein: CASSYRLAYEQYV. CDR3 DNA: TGTGCCAGCAGTTACAGGCTAGCCTACGAGCAGTACGTC.

The CDR3 DNA sequence: TGTGCCAGCAGCCGTGCTCCGAATAGTACGGAGACCCAGTACTTC. This translates into CASSRAPNSTETQYF. The chain has TRBV6-1 and TRBJ2-5; D gene unclear. Trimming left V 6 bases short and J 5 bases short, with 19 bases between. The CDR3 is made up of 15 amino acids. Germline V gene lookup returns CDR1 MNHNS and CDR2 SASEGT.

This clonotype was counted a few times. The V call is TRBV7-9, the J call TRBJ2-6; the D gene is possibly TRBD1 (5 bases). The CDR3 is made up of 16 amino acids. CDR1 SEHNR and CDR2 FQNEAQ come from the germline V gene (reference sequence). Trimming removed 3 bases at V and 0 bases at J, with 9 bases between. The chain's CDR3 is CASSLDTSSGANVLTF. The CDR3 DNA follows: TGTGCCAGCAGCTTGGACACCAGCTCTGGGGCCAACGTCCTGACTTTC.

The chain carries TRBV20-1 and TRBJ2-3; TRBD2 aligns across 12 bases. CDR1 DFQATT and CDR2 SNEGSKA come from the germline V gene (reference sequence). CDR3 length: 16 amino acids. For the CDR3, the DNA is TGCTGTGTCCCAACCGGGACTAGCGGGCCCACAGATACGCAGTATTTT. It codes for CCVPTGTSGPTDTQYF.

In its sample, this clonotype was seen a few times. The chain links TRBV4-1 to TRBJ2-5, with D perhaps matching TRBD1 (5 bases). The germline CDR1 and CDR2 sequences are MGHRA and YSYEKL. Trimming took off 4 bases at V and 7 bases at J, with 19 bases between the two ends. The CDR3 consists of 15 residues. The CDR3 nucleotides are TGCGCCAGCAGCCCCTCCGGGCAGGGCGAAGGGACCCAGTACTTC. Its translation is CASSPSGQGEGTQYF.

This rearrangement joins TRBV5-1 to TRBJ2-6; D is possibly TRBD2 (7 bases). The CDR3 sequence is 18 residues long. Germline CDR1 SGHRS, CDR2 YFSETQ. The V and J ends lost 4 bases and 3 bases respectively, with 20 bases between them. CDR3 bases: TGCGCCAGCAGCCCCTCCTTGGGGGGGGCCGGTGGGGCCAACGTCCTGACTTTC. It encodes CASSPSLGGAGGANVLTF.

The CDR3 loop reads CASSSGTGAVVEQYF. The CDR3 nucleotides are TGCGCCAGCAGCTCAGGGACAGGGGCGGTCGTCGAGCAGTACTTC. The chain employs TRBV5-1 and TRBJ2-7; 10 bases are a match to TRBD1. This CDR3 is 15 amino acids long. In germline, CDR1 is SGHRS, CDR2 YFSETQ. Germline trimming cut 3 bases from V and 6 bases from J; bases unmatched to any gene: 9.

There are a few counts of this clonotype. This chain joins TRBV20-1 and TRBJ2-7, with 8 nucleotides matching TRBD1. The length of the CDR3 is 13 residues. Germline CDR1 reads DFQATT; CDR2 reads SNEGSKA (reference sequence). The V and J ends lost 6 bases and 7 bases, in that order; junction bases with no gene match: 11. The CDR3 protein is CSAPRTGSVEQYF. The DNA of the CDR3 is TGCAGTGCCCCCCGGACAGGGTCGGTGGAGCAGTACTTC.

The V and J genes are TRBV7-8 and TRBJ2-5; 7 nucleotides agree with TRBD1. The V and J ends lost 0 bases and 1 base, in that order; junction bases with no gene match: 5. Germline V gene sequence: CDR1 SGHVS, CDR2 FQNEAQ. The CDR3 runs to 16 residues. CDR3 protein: CASSLAGQWFQETQYF. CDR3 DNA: TGTGCCAGCAGCTTAGCGGGACAGTGGTTCCAAGAGACCCAGTACTTC.

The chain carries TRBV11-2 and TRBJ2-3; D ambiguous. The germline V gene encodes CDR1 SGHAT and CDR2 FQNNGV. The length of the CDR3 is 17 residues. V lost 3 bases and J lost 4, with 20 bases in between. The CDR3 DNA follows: TGTGCCAGCAGCTTTTCATCCTATGGGTTTCGGCCAGATACGCAGTATTTT. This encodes CASSFSSYGFRPDTQYF.

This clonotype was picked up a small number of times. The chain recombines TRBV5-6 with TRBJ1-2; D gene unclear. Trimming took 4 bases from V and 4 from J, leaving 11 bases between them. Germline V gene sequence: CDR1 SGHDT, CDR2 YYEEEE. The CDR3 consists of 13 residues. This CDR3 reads CASSHLAAYGYTF. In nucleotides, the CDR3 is TGTGCCAGCAGCCATCTTGCTGCCTATGGCTACACCTTC.

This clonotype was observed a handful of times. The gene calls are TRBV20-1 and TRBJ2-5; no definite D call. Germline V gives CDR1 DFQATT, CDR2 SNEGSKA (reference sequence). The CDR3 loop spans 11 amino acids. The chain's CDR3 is CSPRYQETQYF. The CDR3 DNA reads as TGCAGCCCCCGGTACCAAGAGACCCAGTACTTC.

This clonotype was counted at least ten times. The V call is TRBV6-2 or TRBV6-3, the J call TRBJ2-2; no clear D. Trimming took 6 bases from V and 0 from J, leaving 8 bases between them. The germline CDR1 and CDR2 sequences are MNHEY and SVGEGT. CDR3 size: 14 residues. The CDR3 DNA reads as TGTGCCAGCAGGATAACTACGAACACCGGGGAGCTGTTTTTT. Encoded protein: CASRITTNTGELFF.

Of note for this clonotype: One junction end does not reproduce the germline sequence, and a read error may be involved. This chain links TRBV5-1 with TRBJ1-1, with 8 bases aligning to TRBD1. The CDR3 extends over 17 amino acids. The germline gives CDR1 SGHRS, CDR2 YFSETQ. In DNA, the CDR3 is TGCGCCGGCAGCTTACGGACAGGGCCCGTCTCGGACACTGAAGCTTTCTTT. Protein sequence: CAGSLRTGPVSDTEAFF.

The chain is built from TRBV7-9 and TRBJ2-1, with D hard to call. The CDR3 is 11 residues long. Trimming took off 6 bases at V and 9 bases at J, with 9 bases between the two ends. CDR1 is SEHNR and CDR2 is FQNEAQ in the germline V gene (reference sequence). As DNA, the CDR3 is TGTGCCAGCAGTGCTAGACGTGAGCAGTTCTTC. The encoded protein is CASSARREQFF.

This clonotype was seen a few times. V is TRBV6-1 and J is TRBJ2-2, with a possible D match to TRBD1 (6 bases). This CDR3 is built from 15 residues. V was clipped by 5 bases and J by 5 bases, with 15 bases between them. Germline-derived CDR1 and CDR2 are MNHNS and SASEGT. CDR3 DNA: TGTGCCAGCAGTACACAGGGTAGAGGGACCGGGGAGCTGTTTTTT. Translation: CASSTQGRGTGELFF.

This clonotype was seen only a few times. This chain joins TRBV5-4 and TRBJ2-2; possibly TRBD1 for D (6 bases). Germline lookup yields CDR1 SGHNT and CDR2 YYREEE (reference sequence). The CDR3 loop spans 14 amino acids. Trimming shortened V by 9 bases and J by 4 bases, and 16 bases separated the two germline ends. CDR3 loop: CATAQGSGTGELFF. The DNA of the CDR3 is TGTGCCACAGCCCAGGGGTCAGGCACCGGGGAGCTGTTTTTT.

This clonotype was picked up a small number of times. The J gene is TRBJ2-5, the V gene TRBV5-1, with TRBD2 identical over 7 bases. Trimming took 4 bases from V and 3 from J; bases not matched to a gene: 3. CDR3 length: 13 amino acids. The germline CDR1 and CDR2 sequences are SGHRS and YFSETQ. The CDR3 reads CASSAGVKETQYF. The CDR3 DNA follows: TGCGCCAGCAGCGCGGGGGTGAAAGAGACCCAGTACTTC.

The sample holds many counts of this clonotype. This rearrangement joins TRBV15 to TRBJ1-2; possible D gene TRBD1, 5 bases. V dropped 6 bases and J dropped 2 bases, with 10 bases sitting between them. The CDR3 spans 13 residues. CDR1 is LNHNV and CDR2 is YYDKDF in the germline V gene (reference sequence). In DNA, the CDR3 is TGTGCCACCAGGGGGGGAAGCAACTATGGCTACACCTTC. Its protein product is CATRGGSNYGYTF.

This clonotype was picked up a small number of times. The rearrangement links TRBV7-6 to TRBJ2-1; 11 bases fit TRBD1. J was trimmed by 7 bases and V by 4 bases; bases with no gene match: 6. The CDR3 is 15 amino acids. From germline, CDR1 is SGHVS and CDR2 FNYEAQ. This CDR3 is CASSSSRDRGNEQFF. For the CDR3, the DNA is TGTGCCAGCAGCTCTTCGAGGGACAGGGGGAATGAGCAGTTCTTC.

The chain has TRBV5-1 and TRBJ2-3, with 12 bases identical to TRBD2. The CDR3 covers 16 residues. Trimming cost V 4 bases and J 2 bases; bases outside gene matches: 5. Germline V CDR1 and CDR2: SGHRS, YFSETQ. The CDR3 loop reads CASSTGLAGNTDTQYF. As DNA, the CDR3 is TGCGCCAGCAGCACTGGACTAGCGGGGAACACAGATACGCAGTATTTT.

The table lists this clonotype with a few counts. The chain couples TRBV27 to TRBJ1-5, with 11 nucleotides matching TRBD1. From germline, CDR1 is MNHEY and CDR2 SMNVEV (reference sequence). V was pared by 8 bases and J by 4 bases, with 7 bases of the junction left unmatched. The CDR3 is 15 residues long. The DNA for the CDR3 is TGTGCCAGCGGCTCCGGGACAGGGGGTAATCAGCCCCAGCATTTT. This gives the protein CASGSGTGGNQPQHF.

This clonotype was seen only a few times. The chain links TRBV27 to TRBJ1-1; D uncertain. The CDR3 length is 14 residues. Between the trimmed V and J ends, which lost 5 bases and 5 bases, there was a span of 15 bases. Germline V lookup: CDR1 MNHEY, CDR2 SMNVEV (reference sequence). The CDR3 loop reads CASSNYQYGTEAFF. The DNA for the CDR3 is TGTGCCAGCAGTAATTATCAATACGGGACTGAAGCTTTCTTT.

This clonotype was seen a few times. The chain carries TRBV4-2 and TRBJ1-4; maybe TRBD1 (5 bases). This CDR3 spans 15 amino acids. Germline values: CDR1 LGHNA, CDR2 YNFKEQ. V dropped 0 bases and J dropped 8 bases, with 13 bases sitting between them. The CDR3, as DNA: TGTGCCAGCAGCCAAGAAGGCGGGGGAGGCGAAAAACTGTTTTTT. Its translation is CASSQEGGGGEKLFF.

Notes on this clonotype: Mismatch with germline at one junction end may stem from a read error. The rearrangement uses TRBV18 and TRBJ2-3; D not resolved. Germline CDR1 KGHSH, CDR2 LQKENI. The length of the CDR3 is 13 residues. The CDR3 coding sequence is TGTGCCAGCTCCTCAACCAGCGTAGATGCGCAGTATTTT. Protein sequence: CASSSTSVDAQYF. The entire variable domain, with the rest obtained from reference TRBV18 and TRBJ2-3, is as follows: NAGVMQNPRHLVRRRGQEARLRCSPMKGHSHVYWYRQLPEEGLKFMVYLQKENIIDESGMPKERFSAEFPKEGPSILRIQQVVRGDSAAYFCASSSTSVDAQYFGPGTRLTVL.